Below, 15 T cell receptor beta chains from the same sample are listed, as sequenced in a study of CD8+CD57+ T cells in acquired aplastic anemia. Profiling that covered TCR beta VDJ and CDR3 relied on genomic DNA as its template. One entry per CDR3 protein results from TCRdb running MiXCR on the reads. The repertoire holds 400,000 to 600,000 distinct CDR3 sequences, with roughly 34% as singletons. Sequencing involved patients with CD8+CD57+ cell expansion previously shown by flow cytometry. Sequenced input: sorted CD4+, CD8+, or CD8+CD57+ T cells (not recorded which) from PBMCs. The origin of the receptors is a human donor with aplastic anemia.

This clonotype showed up just a few times. The chain couples TRBV7-4 to TRBJ2-7; TRBD2 agrees at 10 bases. J lost 1 base, V lost 5 bases, and 11 bases had no gene match. The CDR3 spans 17 residues. The germline gives CDR1 SGHVT, CDR2 SQSDAQ. The CDR3 DNA reads TGTGCCAGCAGCCCCCTTCGGACTAGCGGAGGTTCCTACGAGCAGTACTTC. Protein product: CASSPLRTSGGSYEQYF. Looking up the rest from reference TRBV7-4 and TRBJ2-7 gives the full variable domain: GAGVSQSPRYKVAKRGRDVALRCDSISGHVTLYWYRQTLGQGSEVLTYSQSDAQRDKSGRPSGRFSAERPERSVSTLKIQRTEQGDSAVYLCASSPLRTSGGSYEQYFGPGTRLTVT.

The chain is built from TRBV10-3 and TRBJ2-7; the match to TRBD1 covers 7 bases. Looked up from germline, CDR1 is ENHRY and CDR2 is SYGVKD. Germline trimming cut 2 bases from V and 6 bases from J; bases unmatched to any gene: 4. CDR3 size: 13 residues. This CDR3 is CAISERQGGEQYF. CDR3 DNA: TGTGCCATCAGTGAGCGACAGGGCGGCGAGCAGTACTTC.

In its sample, this clonotype was seen a few times. The genes are TRBV6-1 and TRBJ1-5, with TRBD1 matching over 11 bases. Germline CDR1 MNHNS, CDR2 SASEGT. This CDR3 is built from 17 residues. The V gene end was trimmed by 0 bases and the J gene end by 6 bases; junction bases not matched to a gene: 7. For the CDR3, the DNA is TGTGCCAGCAGTGAAGCGCTTGGACAGGGGGCAGGTCAGCCCCAGCATTTT. Encoded protein: CASSEALGQGAGQPQHF.

In its sample, this clonotype was seen many times. The gene calls are TRBV9 and TRBJ1-5; 7 nucleotides match TRBD1. V was pared by 3 bases and J by 6 bases, with 6 bases of the junction left unmatched. The CDR3 sequence is 14 residues long. CDR1 is SGDLS and CDR2 is YYNGEE in the germline V gene. Written as DNA, the CDR3 is TGTGCCAGCAGCGCGACAGGGACGGTTCAGCCCCAGCATTTT. Its protein is CASSATGTVQPQHF.

The DNA for the CDR3 is TGTGCCAGCAGCTTTGGGACACGGGCTTTCTTT. Encoded protein: CASSFGTRAFF. The chain combines TRBV7-9 with TRBJ1-1, with D possibly TRBD1 on 6 matching bases. Per germline, CDR1 SEHNR and CDR2 FQNEAQ (reference sequence). The V end lost 3 bases, the J end lost 11 bases, and 10 bases lay between the germline ends. This CDR3 has 11 amino acids.

About this clonotype: The conserved phenylalanine or tryptophan is not found at the CDR3 terminus, so this likely reflects a read error. The V gene is TRBV7-9, the J gene TRBJ1-2, with D uncertain. V shed 5 bases and J shed 5 bases, with 15 bases lying between them. This CDR3 comprises 14 residues. The germline V gene encodes CDR1 SEHNR and CDR2 FQNEAQ (reference sequence). The CDR3: CASSEPGRIYGYTL. CDR3 nucleotide sequence: TGTGCCAGCAGCGAACCAGGACGGATATATGGCTACACCCTC.

This clonotype was counted ten times or more. The CDR3 protein is CASSWKLAGGTYEQYF. In DNA, the CDR3 is TGTGCCAGCAGCTGGAAACTAGCGGGGGGGACCTACGAGCAGTACTTC. V usage is TRBV7-2 and J usage is TRBJ2-7, with TRBD2 matching over 13 bases. V was clipped by 4 bases and J by 2 bases; unmatched bases: 5. The CDR3 has 16 residues. Germline-derived CDR1 and CDR2 are SGHTA and FQGNSA.

As concerns this clonotype: A read error may be the cause here, since a much bigger clone is one base away. The chain uses TRBV20-1 and TRBJ1-6, with 10 bases fitting TRBD1. CDR3 size: 14 residues. Germline CDR1 and CDR2: DFQATT and SNEGSKA (reference sequence). CDR3 in amino acids: CGARGTGDNSPLHF. The CDR3 DNA reads as TGCGGTGCTAGAGGGACAGGGGATAATTCACCCCTCCACTTT.

Points on this clonotype: A much larger clonotype is one base distant, so this may be a read error. The chain recombines TRBV20-1 with TRBJ2-7; 9 nucleotides agree with TRBD1. J gave up 3 bases and V 3 bases, and 3 bases lay outside the gene matches. Germline V gene lookup returns CDR1 DFQATT and CDR2 SNEGSKA (reference sequence). The CDR3 has 13 amino acids. CDR3 nucleotide sequence: TGCAGTGCTAGTGGGGACAGGGACTACGAGCAGTACTTC. This translates into CSASGDRDYEQYF.

Ten or more counts support this clonotype. This chain uses TRBV2 with TRBJ2-7; TRBD1 agrees at 7 bases. The CDR3 length is 13 residues. From germline, CDR1 is SNHLY and CDR2 FYNNEI. Trimming took 6 bases from V and 7 from J; bases not matched to a gene: 9. The CDR3 spells CASRGTATLEQYF. CDR3 sequence (DNA): TGTGCCAGCAGGGGGACAGCTACCTTGGAGCAGTACTTC.

The CDR3 reads CASTASDTQYF. CDR3 sequence (DNA): TGTGCCAGCACTGCCTCAGATACGCAGTATTTT. V and J are TRBV2 and TRBJ2-3; no clear D. The CDR3 is 11 residues long. V was pared by 7 bases and J by 4 bases, with 6 bases between. Germline V gene lookup returns CDR1 SNHLY and CDR2 FYNNEI.

This clonotype was counted a few times. This chain connects TRBV5-6 to TRBJ2-5; TRBD2 matches at 8 bases. The CDR3 spans 17 residues. J was trimmed by 2 bases and V by 1 base; bases with no gene match: 10. Per germline, CDR1 SGHDT and CDR2 YYEEEE. The CDR3 sequence: CASSLTASGQHQETQYF. CDR3 DNA sequence: TGTGCCAGCAGCTTGACAGCTAGCGGGCAACATCAAGAGACCCAGTACTTC. The full variable domain, with the rest looked up from reference TRBV5-6 and TRBJ2-5, is DAGVTQSPTHLIKTRGQQVTLRCSPKSGHDTVSWYQQALGQGPQFIFQYYEEEERQRGNFPDRFSGHQFPNYSSELNVNALLLGDSALYLCASSLTASGQHQETQYFGPGTRLLVL.

This rearrangement joins TRBV15 to TRBJ1-5; 9 nucleotides match TRBD1. This CDR3 spans 15 amino acids. Germline assignment: CDR1 LNHNV and CDR2 YYDKDF (reference sequence). Trimming took 4 bases from V and 1 from J; bases not matched to a gene: 2. The CDR3 here is CATSKQGASNQPQHF. In DNA, the CDR3 is TGTGCCACCAGCAAACAGGGGGCGAGCAATCAGCCCCAGCATTTT.

The V call is TRBV20-1, the J call TRBJ2-5; TRBD1 matches at 9 bases. CDR3 length equals 15 residues. Germline V lookup: CDR1 DFQATT, CDR2 SNEGSKA (reference sequence). The ends lost 3 bases at V and 1 base at J; junction bases unmatched: 6. The CDR3 loop reads CSASRYRGLQETQYF. CDR3 DNA: TGCAGTGCTAGCCGATACAGGGGGCTCCAAGAGACCCAGTACTTC.

This clonotype was counted ten times or more. The chain is built from TRBV2 and TRBJ1-5; D is possibly TRBD1 (5 bases). This CDR3 spans 14 amino acids. Germline lookup yields CDR1 SNHLY and CDR2 FYNNEI. V lost 10 bases to trimming and J lost 3 bases, with 16 bases between them. The CDR3 coding sequence is TGTGCCACTACCAGGGACGGGAACAATCAGCCCCAGCATTTT. It encodes CATTRDGNNQPQHF.